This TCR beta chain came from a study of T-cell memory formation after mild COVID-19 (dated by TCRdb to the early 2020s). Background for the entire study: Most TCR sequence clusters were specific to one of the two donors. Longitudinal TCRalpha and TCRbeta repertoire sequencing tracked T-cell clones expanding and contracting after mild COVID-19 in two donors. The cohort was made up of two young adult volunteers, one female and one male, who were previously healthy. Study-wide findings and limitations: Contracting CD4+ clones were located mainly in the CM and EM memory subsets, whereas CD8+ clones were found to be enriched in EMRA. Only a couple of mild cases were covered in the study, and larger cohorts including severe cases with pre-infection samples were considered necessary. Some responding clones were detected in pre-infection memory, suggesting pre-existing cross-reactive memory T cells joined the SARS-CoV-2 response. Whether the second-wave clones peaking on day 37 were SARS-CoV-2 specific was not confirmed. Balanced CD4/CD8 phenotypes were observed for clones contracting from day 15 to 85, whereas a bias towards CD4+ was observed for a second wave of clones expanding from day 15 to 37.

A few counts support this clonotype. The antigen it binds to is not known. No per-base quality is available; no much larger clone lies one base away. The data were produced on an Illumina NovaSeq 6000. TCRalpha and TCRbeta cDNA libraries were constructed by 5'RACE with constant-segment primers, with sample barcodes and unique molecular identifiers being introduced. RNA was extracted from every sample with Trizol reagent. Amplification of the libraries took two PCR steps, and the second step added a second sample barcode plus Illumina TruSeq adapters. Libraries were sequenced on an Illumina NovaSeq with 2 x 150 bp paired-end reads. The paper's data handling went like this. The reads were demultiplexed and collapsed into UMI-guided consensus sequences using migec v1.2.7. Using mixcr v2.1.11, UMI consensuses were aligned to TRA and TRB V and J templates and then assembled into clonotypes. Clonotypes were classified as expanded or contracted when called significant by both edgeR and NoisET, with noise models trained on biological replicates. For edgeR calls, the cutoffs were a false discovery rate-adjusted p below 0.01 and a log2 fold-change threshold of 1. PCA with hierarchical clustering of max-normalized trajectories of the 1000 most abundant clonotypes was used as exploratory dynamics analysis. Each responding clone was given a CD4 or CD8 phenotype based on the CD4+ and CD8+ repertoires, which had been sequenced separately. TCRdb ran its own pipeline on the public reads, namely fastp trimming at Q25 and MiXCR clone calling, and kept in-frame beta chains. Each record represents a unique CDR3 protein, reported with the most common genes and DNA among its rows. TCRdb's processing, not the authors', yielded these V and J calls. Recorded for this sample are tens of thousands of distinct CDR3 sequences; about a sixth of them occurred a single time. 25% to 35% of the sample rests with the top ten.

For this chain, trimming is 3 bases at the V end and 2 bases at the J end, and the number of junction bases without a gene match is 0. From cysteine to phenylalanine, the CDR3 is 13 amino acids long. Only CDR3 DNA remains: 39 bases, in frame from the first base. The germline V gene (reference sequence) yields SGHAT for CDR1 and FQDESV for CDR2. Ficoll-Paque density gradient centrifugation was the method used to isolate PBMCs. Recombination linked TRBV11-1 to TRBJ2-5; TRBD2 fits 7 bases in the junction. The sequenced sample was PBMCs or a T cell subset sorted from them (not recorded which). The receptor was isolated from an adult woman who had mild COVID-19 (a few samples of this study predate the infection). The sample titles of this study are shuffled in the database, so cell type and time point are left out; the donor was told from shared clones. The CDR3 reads CASSFGGQETQYF. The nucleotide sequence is TGTGCCAGCAGCTTCGGGGGGCAAGAGACCCAGTACTTC.